Presented here are 18 T cell receptor beta chains from one specimen sequenced in a study of CD8 T cells in Susac syndrome. RNA totalling roughly 0.45 to 1 ug underwent reverse transcription with random hexamers. MiXCR, run by TCRdb on the immunoSEQ multiplex PCR reads, gives a single entry per CDR3 protein. The table includes about 24,000 distinct CDR3 sequences, just over 90% detected once. Source material: CD8+ T cells from PBMCs. The receptors stem from a human donor with Susac syndrome.

This sequence joins TRBV20-1 and TRBJ2-7; TRBD1 aligns across 7 bases. Germline lookup yields CDR1 DFQATT and CDR2 SNEGSKA (reference sequence). The CDR3 sequence is 13 residues long. J lost 7 bases, V lost 3 bases, and 9 bases had no gene match. The CDR3 loop is CSASDRVEDEQYF. The CDR3 DNA is TGCAGTGCTAGTGACAGGGTTGAGGATGAGCAGTACTTC.

The chain joins TRBV19 to TRBJ2-1; 9 bases match TRBD1. CDR3 size: 16 residues. Germline V gene sequence: CDR1 LNHDA, CDR2 SQIVND (reference sequence). The junction had 3 bases not matched to a gene; V was cut back by 1 base and J by 2 bases. The CDR3 DNA reads TGTGCCAGTAGTATAGTTGGGACAGGGACCTACAATGAGCAGTTCTTC. Protein sequence: CASSIVGTGTYNEQFF.

CDR3 loop: CASSQGRRKAFF. CDR3 coding DNA: TGTGCCAGCAGCCAGGGTAGGCGAAAGGCTTTCTTT. The chain recombines TRBV28 with TRBJ1-1; the D gene is possibly TRBD1 (5 bases). V lost 6 bases and J 11 bases, leaving 16 bases between the germline ends. This CDR3 contains 12 residues. Germline loops: CDR1 MDHEN, CDR2 SYDVKM.

The rearrangement uses TRBV15 and TRBJ2-2, with 8 bases aligning to TRBD2. Germline trimming cut 0 bases from V and 3 bases from J; bases unmatched to any gene: 6. CDR1 and CDR2 (germline): LNHNV, YYDKDF (reference sequence). The CDR3 has 17 residues. In DNA form, the CDR3 reads TGTGCCACCAGCAGAGATCCAGCGGGGGCAGACACCGGGGAGCTGTTTTTT. This gives the protein CATSRDPAGADTGELFF.

This clonotype has a single count. CDR3: CASSPGTANTDTQYF. CDR3 DNA: TGTGCCAGCAGTCCCGGGACAGCAAACACAGATACGCAGTATTTT. The V and J genes are TRBV28 and TRBJ2-3; 7 bases agree with TRBD1. The length of the CDR3 is 15 residues. The germline V gene encodes CDR1 MDHEN and CDR2 SYDVKM. Unmatched junction bases numbered 7, after V lost 5 bases and J lost 2 bases.

The chain uses TRBV11-2 and TRBJ1-4, with D maybe TRBD1 (5 bases). In germline, CDR1 is SGHAT, CDR2 FQNNGV. Deletions cut 5 bases from V and 4 bases from J, with 17 bases between. This CDR3 has 16 residues. CDR3 coding DNA: TGTGCCAGCAGCCCAAACCTCGGGACGGATAATGAAAAACTGTTTTTT. Translation gives CASSPNLGTDNEKLFF.

The V gene is TRBV29-1, the J gene TRBJ2-1; possibly TRBD1 or TRBD2 for D (5 bases each). In germline, CDR1 is SQVTM, CDR2 ANQGSEA. The CDR3 contains 14 residues. V was clipped by 2 bases and J by 4 bases, with 12 bases between them. In nucleotides, the CDR3 is TGCAGCGTTGAAACGGGGACGGGGTACAATGAGCAGTTCTTC. It translates to CSVETGTGYNEQFF.

The chain couples TRBV4-1 to TRBJ2-2; D unresolved. This CDR3 is built from 13 residues. Per germline, CDR1 MGHRA and CDR2 YSYEKL. The ends were cut back, 4 bases at V and 4 bases at J, with 7 bases in the middle. In DNA form, the CDR3 reads TGCGCCAGCAGCCTCCCAACCACCGGGGAGCTGTTTTTT. It is translated as CASSLPTTGELFF.

The genes are TRBV10-3 and TRBJ2-3; no clear D. Per germline, CDR1 ENHRY and CDR2 SYGVKD. V dropped 0 bases and J dropped 2 bases, with 3 bases sitting between them. The CDR3 covers 13 residues. This chain's CDR3 is CAISESNTDTQYF. CDR3 bases: TGTGCCATCAGTGAGTCCAACACAGATACGCAGTATTTT.

As for this clonotype: Because the CDR3's place on the DNA is in doubt, the DNA is left out and the CDR3 is given as listed by TCRdb. The chain links TRBV2 to TRBJ2-3. The CDR3 adds up to 16 amino acids, both ends counted. Germline-derived CDR1 and CDR2 are SNHLY and FYNNEI. CDR3 residues: CASILDKATGTDTQYF.

The rearrangement joins TRBV20-1 to TRBJ1-5; TRBD1 is a possible D gene (5 bases). The V gene lost 5 bases and the J gene lost 3 bases, with 17 bases spanning the gap. The CDR3 loop spans 15 amino acids. Germline CDR1 reads DFQATT; CDR2 reads SNEGSKA (reference sequence). This CDR3 reads CSAETLRQPNQPQHF. CDR3 nucleotide sequence: TGCAGTGCTGAAACCCTAAGACAGCCCAATCAGCCCCAGCATTTT.

This clonotype has only one observation. The rearrangement links TRBV7-9 to TRBJ1-3, with no clear D. Trimming removed 4 bases at V and 0 bases at J, with 16 bases between. Germline V gene data show CDR1 as SEHNR and CDR2 as FQNEAQ (reference sequence). The CDR3 length is 17 residues. CDR3 sequence (DNA): TGTGCCAGCAGCTCATATCGTGGGAACCACTCTGGAAACACCATATATTTT. It specifies CASSSYRGNHSGNTIYF.

The chain has TRBV7-9 and TRBJ1-6, with a weak D call TRBD1 (5 bases). Germline-derived CDR1 and CDR2 are SEHNR and FQNEAQ (reference sequence). Trimming took off 6 bases at V and 2 bases at J, with 8 bases between the two ends. The CDR3 is 14 residues long. The DNA of the CDR3 is TGTGCCAGCAGAACGACAGCCTATAATTCACCCCTCCACTTT. Translated: CASRTTAYNSPLHF.

The J gene is TRBJ2-7, the V gene TRBV3-1; 7 nucleotides line up with TRBD2. V was clipped by 0 bases and J by 7 bases; unmatched bases: 6. Germline lookup yields CDR1 LGHDT and CDR2 YNNKEL (reference sequence). The CDR3 extends over 14 amino acids. The CDR3 DNA sequence: TGTGCCAGCAGCCAAGATTTGGGGGGGAAAGAGCAGTACTTC. Translation: CASSQDLGGKEQYF.

This chain joins TRBV19 and TRBJ2-2; D is perhaps TRBD1 (6 bases). V was clipped by 1 base and J by 1 base, with 16 bases between them. This CDR3 contains 18 residues. Germline V CDR1 and CDR2: LNHDA, SQIVND (reference sequence). This CDR3 is CASSIADSYSENTGELFF. CDR3 DNA: TGTGCCAGTAGTATAGCGGACAGCTATTCAGAGAACACCGGGGAGCTGTTTTTT. The full variable domain, its missing parts supplied by reference TRBV19 and TRBJ2-2, is DGGITQSPKYLFRKEGQNVTLSCEQNLNHDAMYWYRQDPGQGLRLIYYSQIVNDFQKGDIAEGYSVSREKKESFPLTVTSAQKNPTAFYLCASSIADSYSENTGELFFGEGSRLTVL.

The genes are TRBV5-6 and TRBJ1-5; no clear D. Germline lookup yields CDR1 SGHDT and CDR2 YYEEEE. The CDR3 length is 19 residues. V was cut by 4 bases and J by 0 bases, with 23 bases left in between. DNA of the CDR3: TGTGCCAGCAGCCTCTCGGGTAAGACCGAGGGATATAGCAATCAGCCCCAGCATTTT. Its translation is CASSLSGKTEGYSNQPQHF.

The chain links TRBV28 to TRBJ1-5, with D possibly matching TRBD1 (6 bases). The CDR3 totals 18 residues. V dropped 2 bases and J dropped 2 bases, with 19 bases sitting between them. Germline V gene data show CDR1 as MDHEN and CDR2 as SYDVKM. The CDR3 coding sequence is TGTGCCAGCAGTTTAAGTCTGCGGGACACACAGGGCAATCAGCCCCAGCATTTT. Residues: CASSLSLRDTQGNQPQHF.

The V and J genes are TRBV9 and TRBJ2-5; TRBD2 might be the D (6 bases). Germline lookup yields CDR1 SGDLS and CDR2 YYNGEE. The V and J ends lost 0 bases and 0 bases respectively, with 9 bases between them. The CDR3 runs to 15 residues. In nucleotides, the CDR3 is TGTGCCAGCAGCGTAGCTGGGGGGTACCAAGAGACCCAGTACTTC. The encoded protein is CASSVAGGYQETQYF. The complete variable domain, with remaining parts taken from reference TRBV9 and TRBJ2-5, reads DSGVTQTPKHLITATGQRVTLRCSPRSGDLSVYWYQQSLDQGLQFLIQYYNGEERAKGNILERFSAQQFPDLHSELNLSSLELGDSALYFCASSVAGGYQETQYFGPGTRLLVL.